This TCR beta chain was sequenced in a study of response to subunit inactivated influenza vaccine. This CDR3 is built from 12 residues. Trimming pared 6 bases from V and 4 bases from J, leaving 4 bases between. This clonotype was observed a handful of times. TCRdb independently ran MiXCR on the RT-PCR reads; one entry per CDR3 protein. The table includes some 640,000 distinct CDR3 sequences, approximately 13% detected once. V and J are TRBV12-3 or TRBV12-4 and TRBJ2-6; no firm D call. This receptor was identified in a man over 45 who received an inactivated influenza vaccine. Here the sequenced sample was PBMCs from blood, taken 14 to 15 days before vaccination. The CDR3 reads CASRWGANVLTF. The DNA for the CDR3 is TGTGCCAGCAGATGGGGGGCCAACGTCCTGACTTTC.